Presented here are 15 T cell receptor beta chains from one specimen sequenced in a study of glioma-infiltrating T cells. Using RNA template, CDR3s of TCR alpha and beta were amplified with iRepertoire arm-PCR. Each CDR3 protein gets one entry after TCRdb re-called the multiplex PCR reads with MiXCR. The data hold approximately 190,000 distinct CDR3 sequences, with about 32% observed a single time. What was sequenced was glioma tissue, nonneoplastic brain tissue, or PBMCs (not recorded which). All receptors derive from a human donor with low-grade glioma or glioblastoma, undergoing nonglioma brain surgery, or in good health (not recorded which).

The sample holds many counts of this clonotype. The chain recombines TRBV19 with TRBJ1-1; 7 bases fit TRBD1. This CDR3 has 15 amino acids. Germline trimming cut 10 bases from V and 1 base from J; bases unmatched to any gene: 12. Germline V lookup: CDR1 LNHDA, CDR2 SQIVND (reference sequence). The CDR3 region is CATIQTGRGNTEAFF. The DNA for the CDR3 is TGTGCCACCATCCAGACAGGGAGGGGGAACACTGAAGCTTTCTTT.

The sample holds many counts of this clonotype. This CDR3 reads CASSFRDGVRGELFF. CDR3 in DNA: TGTGCCAGTAGTTTCCGGGACGGAGTCCGCGGGGAGCTGTTTTTT. V gene TRBV19 combines with J gene TRBJ2-2, with D perhaps assigned TRBD1 or TRBD2 (5 bases each). The CDR3 has 15 residues. Germline CDR1 and CDR2: LNHDA and SQIVND (reference sequence). V lost 5 bases to trimming and J lost 7 bases, with 17 bases between them.

This clonotype was counted ten times or more. V and J are TRBV3-1 and TRBJ2-1; a possible D gene is TRBD2 (6 bases). The CDR3 is 13 residues long. Germline CDR1 and CDR2: LGHDT and YNNKEL (reference sequence). Trimming cost V 7 bases and J 9 bases, with 16 bases left between them. The CDR3 DNA reads as TGTGCCAGCAAACGAACCCTAGCGCCTGAGCAGTTCTTC. Translation: CASKRTLAPEQFF.

In its sample, this clonotype was seen many times. This chain connects TRBV7-2 to TRBJ2-1; D might be TRBD2 (6 bases). Germline assignment: CDR1 SGHTA and CDR2 FQGNSA. V was cut by 1 base and J by 9 bases, with 16 bases left in between. CDR3 length: 15 amino acids. This chain's CDR3 is CASSLVAFPEGEQFF. For the CDR3, the DNA is TGTGCCAGCAGCTTAGTAGCCTTCCCGGAGGGTGAGCAGTTCTTC. The variable domain in full, with the rest retrieved from reference TRBV7-2 and TRBJ2-1, is GAGVSQSPSNKVTEKGKDVELRCDPISGHTALYWYRQSLGQGLEFLIYFQGNSAPDKSGLPSDRFSAERTGGSVSTLTIQRTQQEDSAVYLCASSLVAFPEGEQFFGPGTRLTVL.

To note about this clonotype: Being one base from a much bigger clone, this may be a read error. J is TRBJ2-5 and V is TRBV20-1, with TRBD2 as a possible D gene (6 bases). Germline CDR1 DFQATT, CDR2 SNEGSKA (reference sequence). CDR3 length: 16 amino acids. The CDR3 coding sequence is TGCAGTGCTTCCCCATCTGGTAGCGGAATACCAGAGACCCAGCACTTC. Amino acid sequence: CSASPSGSGIPETQHF.

This clonotype was detected a few times. V is TRBV25-1 and J is TRBJ2-5, with 10 bases fitting TRBD1. Germline V CDR1 and CDR2: MGHDK, SYGVNS. CDR3 size: 15 residues. The trim removed 5 bases at V and 7 bases at J, leaving 10 bases unmatched. The CDR3 sequence: CASSIPGQGMGTQYF. For the CDR3, the DNA is TGTGCCAGCAGTATCCCGGGACAGGGGATGGGGACCCAGTACTTC.

Comments on this clonotype: With a much larger clone just one base away, this may be a read error. This chain connects TRBV19 to TRBJ2-5, with D tentatively TRBD1 or TRBD2 (5 bases each). Deletions cut 6 bases from V and 4 bases from J, with 18 bases between. CDR1 and CDR2 from the germline V gene are LNHDA and SQIVND (reference sequence). The CDR3 is 15 amino acids. The CDR3 DNA reads TGTGCCAGTAGCCCTCCGGGACGGGATACAGAGACCCAGTACTTC. Protein: CASSPPGRDTETQYF.

This clonotype has at least ten counts. V gene TRBV7-2 combines with J gene TRBJ2-3; D ambiguous. The CDR3 extends over 12 amino acids. Looked up from germline, CDR1 is SGHTA and CDR2 is FQGNSA. Trimming took 5 bases from V and 2 from J, leaving 5 bases between them. The CDR3 here is CASSTHTDTQYF. For the CDR3, the DNA is TGTGCCAGCAGCACCCACACAGATACGCAGTATTTT.

CDR3 in amino acids: CASSTDIDWGYTF. The DNA of the CDR3 is TGTGCCAGCAGCACCGACATAGATTGGGGCTACACCTTC. This chain connects TRBV5-4 to TRBJ1-2; D unresolved. Trimming removed 4 bases at V and 8 bases at J, with 15 bases between. The CDR3 is 13 amino acids. Germline CDR1 SGHNT, CDR2 YYREEE (reference sequence).

This clonotype was picked up many times. J is TRBJ1-3 and V is TRBV29-1; TRBD1 aligns across 7 bases. Germline V gene sequence: CDR1 SQVTM, CDR2 ANQGSEA. The J segment lost 4 bases and the V segment lost 3 bases, leaving 6 bases of the junction unmatched. This CDR3 contains 14 residues. CDR3 nucleotide sequence: TGCAGCGTTGACCCACCGGGACAGGGAAACACCATATATTTT. The encoded protein is CSVDPPGQGNTIYF. Together with reference TRBV29-1 and TRBJ1-3, the CDR3 gives the full variable domain: SAVISQKPSRDICQRGTSLTIQCQVDSQVTMMFWYRQQPGQSLTLIATANQGSEATYESGFVIDKFPISRPNLTFSTLTVSNMSPEDSSIYLCSVDPPGQGNTIYFGEGSWLTVV.

Regarding this clonotype: A much larger clone is a single base away; this may be a read error. V and J are TRBV7-2 and TRBJ2-3, with 9 bases aligning to TRBD2. CDR3 size: 15 residues. Trimming cost V 6 bases and J 4 bases; bases outside gene matches: 8. In germline, CDR1 is SGHTA, CDR2 FQGNSA. CDR3 nucleotides: TGTGCCAGCAGATGGCGGGGGGGCGCCGCAGATACGCAGTATTTT. Its protein is CASRWRGGAADTQYF. The full variable domain, rest sourced from reference TRBV7-2 and TRBJ2-3, is GAGVSQSPSNKVTEKGKDVELRCDPISGHTALYWYRQSLGQGLEFLIYFQGNSAPDKSGLPSDRFSAERTGGSVSTLTIQRTQQEDSAVYLCASRWRGGAADTQYFGPGTRLTVL.

This clonotype was seen more than once but under ten times. The chain employs TRBV7-3 and TRBJ1-4, with 7 bases identical to TRBD1. Trimming took 5 bases from V and 4 from J; bases not matched to a gene: 7. The CDR3 consists of 15 residues. The V gene's germline CDR1 is SGHTA and CDR2 FQGTGA. The CDR3 spells CASSAGQADNEKLFF. The CDR3 nucleotides read TGTGCCAGCAGCGCTGGACAGGCGGATAATGAAAAACTGTTTTTT.

This clonotype was counted at least ten times. The chain uses TRBV20-1 and TRBJ2-2, with 10 nucleotides matching TRBD2. Germline values: CDR1 DFQATT, CDR2 SNEGSKA (reference sequence). V gave up 5 bases and J gave up 5 bases; unmatched junction bases: 5. This CDR3 has 14 amino acids. This chain's CDR3 is CSALAGAETGELFF. The CDR3 nucleotides are TGCAGTGCTCTAGCGGGAGCAGAAACCGGGGAGCTGTTTTTT.

As for this clonotype: A much larger clone differs by one base, so this may be a read error. This chain connects TRBV29-1 to TRBJ1-2; D possibly corresponds to TRBD1 (5 bases). This CDR3 is 12 amino acids long. Germline CDR1 SQVTM, CDR2 ANQGSEA. CDR3 coding DNA: TGCATCGTTGAAGATGGAAGGGGTAGCTACACCTTC. Amino acids: CIVEDGRGSYTF.

This clonotype was picked up many times. This rearrangement joins TRBV6-1 to TRBJ1-5; D not resolved. Germline values: CDR1 MNHNS, CDR2 SASEGT. The CDR3 consists of 14 residues. The V and J ends lost 6 bases and 2 bases respectively, with 11 bases between them. DNA of the CDR3: TGTGCCAGCAGACAAACGGGCCGCAATCAGCCCCAGCATTTT. This translates into CASRQTGRNQPQHF.